The sequence of this T cell receptor (beta chain) was determined in a study of graft-versus-host responses after intestinal transplantation. Study context: The transplants performed in recipients were multivisceral, liver-intestinal, or isolated intestinal.

The trim removed 5 bases at V and 0 bases at J, leaving 3 bases unmatched. The CDR3 runs to 14 residues. CDR1 SEHNR and CDR2 FQNEAQ come from the germline V gene (reference sequence). Comment on this clone: Antigen unknown.

Sequencing was performed with immunoSEQ multiplex PCR; in TCRdb, only in-frame clones are kept and a portion is missing. The data contain about 70,000 clones, around 95% of them singletons. The rearrangement links TRBV7-9 to TRBJ2-7; TRBD2 matches 8 bases. The source is a human donor who received an intestinal transplant. This sample comprised unstimulated CD8+ T cells sorted from spleen or lymph node cells, obtained before intestinal transplant. The CDR3 region is CASSGSGTSYEQYF. The CDR3 DNA follows: TGTGCCAGCAGCGGTAGCGGGACCTCCTACGAGCAGTACTTC. Based on the CDR3 plus reference TRBV7-9 and TRBJ2-7, the full variable domain is DTGVSQNPRHKITKRGQNVTFRCDPISEHNRLYWYRQTLGQGPEFLTYFQNEAQLEKSRLLSDRFSAERPKGSFSTLEIQRTEQGDSAMYLCASSGSGTSYEQYFGPGTRLTVT.